This note documents a single T cell receptor (beta chain) sequence. Its antigen is not known. Both 60 Vbeta primers and 13 Jbeta primers went into the PCR. Generated by immunoSEQ multiplex PCR, the TCRdb table keeps only in-frame clones and is missing some. The repertoire holds more than 150,000 clones, with roughly 80% as singletons. Germline trimming cut 0 bases from V and 4 bases from J; bases unmatched to any gene: 7. This CDR3 region has 16 residues. Germline values: CDR1 SGDLS, CDR2 YYNGEE. This specimen belongs to a study of cytomegalovirus exposure and HLA in healthy donors. The study, taken as a whole, reports: Rarity marked most TCR sequences, yet some public TCRs occurred in many donors. Some TCR beta chains (roughly 160 of them) were listed as cytomegalovirus-associated. Across donors, presence/absence analyses took sequencing depth to be roughly uniform.

The chain is built from TRBV9 and TRBJ2-7; 10 bases map to TRBD2. The sample comprised PBMCs. This TCR came from a man aged 50 or older in good health and CMV-seronegative. Here the CDR3 DNA reads TGTGCCAGCAGCGTAGAAGCGGGGGGGCTTATGTACGAGCAGTACTTC. Residues: CASSVEAGGLMYEQYF.